One and the same sample provided the 16 T cell receptor beta chains below, sequenced in a study of T-cell reconstitution after alpha-beta-depleted transplantation in children. Unique molecular identifiers were used to barcode this TCRbeta library. A single record per CDR3 protein comes from TCRdb applying MiXCR to the PCR reads. Here the sample spans approximately 430,000 distinct CDR3 sequences, roughly 17% being singletons. The starting material was PBMCs, mostly from graft donor cells, obtained 360 days after TCRalphabeta/CD19-depleted stem cell transplant. These TCRs come from a boy under three years old who had a stem cell transplant for Wiskott-Aldrich syndrome, so the T cells may come from the graft donor.

The chain employs TRBV9 and TRBJ2-7; 7 nucleotides agree with TRBD1. CDR1 and CDR2 (germline): SGDLS, YYNGEE. The CDR3 has 14 residues. Trimming cost V 4 bases and J 3 bases; bases outside gene matches: 7. The CDR3 spells CASSPGTEIYEQYF. CDR3 nucleotide sequence: TGTGCCAGCAGCCCTGGGACAGAAATCTACGAGCAGTACTTC.

Only a few counts were recorded for this clonotype. This chain links TRBV29-1 with TRBJ2-7; D unclear. Trimming took 4 bases from V and 0 from J, leaving 7 bases between them. The CDR3 consists of 12 residues. Germline V gives CDR1 SQVTM, CDR2 ANQGSEA. This chain's CDR3 is CSVGWSSYEQYF. The CDR3 region has the DNA TGCAGCGTTGGCTGGAGCTCCTACGAGCAGTACTTC.

V and J are TRBV7-6 and TRBJ2-1, with D uncertain. This CDR3 is 14 amino acids long. V lost 8 bases, J lost 7 bases, and 18 bases lay in between. Germline-derived CDR1 and CDR2 are SGHVS and FNYEAQ. The CDR3 here is CASAAQPLLNEQFF. CDR3 DNA sequence: TGTGCCAGCGCCGCACAGCCTCTTCTTAATGAGCAGTTCTTC.

The CDR3 loop reads CASSVEGLAGGSGETQYF. CDR3 sequence (DNA): TGTGCCAGCAGCGTGGAGGGACTAGCGGGAGGGAGCGGAGAGACCCAGTACTTC. The rearrangement uses TRBV9 and TRBJ2-5, with TRBD2 matching 16 bases. This CDR3 has 18 amino acids. V was clipped by 2 bases and J by 4 bases; unmatched bases: 8. Germline loops: CDR1 SGDLS, CDR2 YYNGEE.

This clonotype was found a few times. The rearrangement joins TRBV7-9 to TRBJ2-1; 14 bases are a match to TRBD2. CDR3 length equals 17 residues. J gave up 4 bases and V 2 bases, and 4 bases lay outside the gene matches. Germline CDR1 and CDR2: SEHNR and FQNEAQ (reference sequence). CDR3 sequence reads: CASSLRTSGRLYNEQFF. CDR3 coding DNA: TGTGCCAGCAGCTTACGGACTAGCGGGAGGTTATACAATGAGCAGTTCTTC.

The rearrangement joins TRBV12-3 or TRBV12-4 to TRBJ2-7, with TRBD1 identical over 11 bases. This CDR3 contains 15 residues. J lost 5 bases, V lost 5 bases, and 8 bases had no gene match. The CDR3 loop is CASSPGQGARDEQYF. In DNA, the CDR3 is TGTGCCAGCAGTCCAGGACAGGGGGCGCGCGACGAGCAGTACTTC.

The J gene is TRBJ2-2, the V gene TRBV7-8; 8 bases are shared with TRBD2. V was clipped by 1 base and J by 7 bases; unmatched bases: 11. Per the germline V gene, CDR1 is SGHVS and CDR2 is FQNEAQ. The CDR3 has 17 residues. The chain's CDR3 is CASSLGPRLATGGELFF. For the CDR3, the DNA is TGTGCCAGCAGCTTAGGACCTCGACTAGCGACCGGCGGGGAGCTGTTTTTT.

This clonotype came up a few times. For the CDR3, the DNA is TGCAGTGCTAGAATGGCGGGAGCCTACGAGCAGTACTTC. It specifies CSARMAGAYEQYF. The chain uses TRBV20-1 and TRBJ2-7; the match to TRBD2 covers 7 bases. This CDR3 has 13 residues. The V and J ends lost 2 bases and 2 bases, in that order; junction bases with no gene match: 3. Germline values: CDR1 DFQATT, CDR2 SNEGSKA (reference sequence).

The chain is built from TRBV20-1 and TRBJ2-1, with 8 nucleotides matching TRBD2. The CDR3 has 14 residues. V shed 4 bases and J 0 bases; nucleotides not matched to a gene: 2. Germline V gene sequence: CDR1 DFQATT, CDR2 SNEGSKA (reference sequence). The DNA for the CDR3 is TGCAGTGCTAACGGGAGGGTCTCCTACAATGAGCAGTTCTTC. Its translation: CSANGRVSYNEQFF.

This clonotype has only a few counts. This chain connects TRBV5-1 to TRBJ2-2, with D unresolved. Trimming removed 3 bases from V and 2 bases from J, with 14 bases in between. Germline-derived CDR1 and CDR2 are SGHRS and YFSETQ. This CDR3 is built from 16 residues. CDR3 sequence reads: CASSSPWRHNTGELFF. The CDR3 DNA follows: TGCGCCAGCAGCTCCCCGTGGCGTCATAACACCGGGGAGCTGTTTTTT.

In its sample, this clonotype was seen a few times. The chain employs TRBV19 and TRBJ2-1; 8 bases map to TRBD2. The CDR3 totals 17 residues. In germline, CDR1 is LNHDA, CDR2 SQIVND (reference sequence). The trim removed 1 base at V and 7 bases at J, leaving 12 bases unmatched. The CDR3 reads CASSIAGGPLTRNEQFF. The CDR3 DNA reads as TGTGCCAGTAGTATAGCGGGAGGGCCTCTTACAAGGAATGAGCAGTTCTTC.

This clonotype was detected ten times or more. The chain links TRBV20-1 to TRBJ2-7, with D possibly TRBD2 on 6 matching bases. Trimming took 4 bases from V and 5 from J, leaving 15 bases between them. Germline CDR1 reads DFQATT; CDR2 reads SNEGSKA (reference sequence). The CDR3 is 13 amino acids. The chain's CDR3 is CSATQDGGDEQYF. CDR3 sequence (DNA): TGCAGTGCTACGCAGGACGGGGGAGACGAGCAGTACTTC.

The V gene is TRBV2, the J gene TRBJ2-3, with D unresolved. V was cut by 0 bases and J by 0 bases, with 13 bases left in between. This CDR3 region has 17 residues. Germline lookup yields CDR1 SNHLY and CDR2 FYNNEI. CDR3 residues: CASSEAQIWGSTDTQYF. In DNA, the CDR3 is TGTGCCAGCAGTGAAGCGCAGATCTGGGGTAGCACAGATACGCAGTATTTT. Supplemented by reference TRBV2 and TRBJ2-3, the full variable domain reads EPEVTQTPSHQVTQMGQEVILRCVPISNHLYFYWYRQILGQKVEFLVSFYNNEISEKSEIFDDQFSVERPDGSNFTLKIRSTKLEDSAMYFCASSEAQIWGSTDTQYFGPGTRLTVL.

This clonotype was seen more than once but under ten times. The rearrangement uses TRBV13 and TRBJ2-5; D gene ambiguous. Germline V gene sequence: CDR1 PRHDT, CDR2 FYEKMQ (reference sequence). The CDR3 spans 13 residues. The germline V and J ends were trimmed by 3 bases and 3 bases, with 8 bases remaining between them. CDR3 region: CASSFWREETQYF. The CDR3 DNA is TGTGCCAGCAGCTTTTGGAGAGAAGAGACCCAGTACTTC.

A few counts support this clonotype. The chain links TRBV9 to TRBJ2-2; D is possibly TRBD2 (5 bases). The CDR3 runs 16 residues. The germline CDR1 and CDR2 sequences are SGDLS and YYNGEE. V was clipped by 4 bases and J by 3 bases, with 16 bases between them. Written as DNA, the CDR3 is TGTGCCAGCAGCCTTTACTTAGCGCGGGACACCGGGGAGCTGTTTTTT. Its protein is CASSLYLARDTGELFF.

This chain links TRBV6-2 or TRBV6-3 with TRBJ2-7; 8 nucleotides align to TRBD1. V was pared by 5 bases and J by 3 bases, with 9 bases of the junction left unmatched. The CDR3 has 15 residues. Germline loops: CDR1 MNHEY, CDR2 SVGEGT. CDR3 residues: CASSEPGQVVYEQYF. CDR3 DNA sequence: TGTGCCAGCAGTGAGCCGGGACAGGTCGTCTACGAGCAGTACTTC.